Shown below are 7 T cell receptor beta chains from a single sample sequenced in a study of cytomegalovirus exposure and HLA in healthy donors (dated by TCRdb to 2016 to 2017). Preparation of the library involved the immunoSEQ multiplex PCR assay. The multiplex PCR relied on a mix of 60 forward primers for TCR Vbeta segments and 13 reverse primers for TCR Jbeta segments. In TCRdb, the immuneACCESS table is reduced to in-frame sequences with V and J assigned. These tables do not hold every clone; where another copy was compared, an unresolved V gene accounts for under half, and the others remain unexplained. Recorded for this sample are under 150,000 clones; about 70% of them occurred a single time. The top ten clonotypes cover 2% to 3% of the sample. The sequenced sample was PBMCs. These receptors were obtained from a middle-aged woman in good health and CMV-seronegative.

The V call is TRBV10-1, the J call TRBJ2-7, with a tentative D call TRBD2 (5 bases). Trimming shortened V by 7 bases and J by 2 bases, and 18 bases separated the two germline ends. This CDR3 contains 15 residues. From germline, CDR1 is WNHNN and CDR2 SYGVQD (reference sequence). The CDR3 bases are TGCGCCAGCACTGGGGAGATTCTCTTGACCTACGAGCAGTACTTC. It codes for CASTGEILLTYEQYF.

The rearrangement joins TRBV19 to TRBJ1-2, with D possibly matching TRBD1 (6 bases). The CDR3 length is 12 residues. Germline loops: CDR1 LNHDA, CDR2 SQIVND (reference sequence). The V end was cut by 10 bases, the J end by 2 bases, with 11 bases between. The chain's CDR3 is CATPTGNYGYTF. CDR3 DNA: TGTGCCACTCCAACAGGGAACTATGGCTACACCTTC.

This sequence joins TRBV7-9 and TRBJ2-1, with D maybe TRBD1 (6 bases). Germline V gene sequence: CDR1 SEHNR, CDR2 FQNEAQ (reference sequence). The V and J ends lost 4 bases and 0 bases respectively, with 10 bases between them. The CDR3 covers 15 residues. The CDR3 loop reads CASSYRDPSYNEQFF. CDR3 bases: TGTGCCAGCAGCTACAGGGACCCCTCCTACAATGAGCAGTTCTTC.

The CDR3 is CASSLVQNQETQYF. As DNA, the CDR3 is TGTGCCAGCAGCTTAGTACAGAATCAAGAGACCCAGTACTTC. This rearrangement joins TRBV11-2 to TRBJ2-5; D gene unclear. Trimming took off 1 base at V and 2 bases at J, with 8 bases between the two ends. Germline CDR1 reads SGHAT; CDR2 reads FQNNGV. This CDR3 spans 14 amino acids. The full variable domain, completed using reference TRBV11-2 and TRBJ2-5, is EAGVAQSPRYKIIEKRQSVAFWCNPISGHATLYWYQQILGQGPKLLIQFQNNGVVDDSQLPKDRFSAERLKGVDSTLKIQPAKLEDSAVYLCASSLVQNQETQYFGPGTRLLVL.

The V gene is TRBV6-5, the J gene TRBJ1-2; TRBD1 agrees at 7 bases. V was pared by 6 bases and J by 6 bases, with 13 bases of the junction left unmatched. CDR3 length equals 15 residues. Germline CDR1 is MNHEY and CDR2 is SVGAGI. CDR3 DNA sequence: TGTGCCAGCAGCCGCGACAGGGAAGCGGTCCATGGCTACACCTTC. Amino acids: CASSRDREAVHGYTF.

This rearrangement joins TRBV29-1 to TRBJ1-1, with 10 bases fitting TRBD1. Trimming at V came to 6 bases and at J to 1 base, leaving 5 bases not matched to a gene. The CDR3 has 14 amino acids. CDR1 is SQVTM and CDR2 is ANQGSEA in the germline V gene. The CDR3 reads CSVQRQGANTEAFF. The CDR3 nucleotides read TGCAGCGTCCAAAGACAGGGGGCGAACACTGAAGCTTTCTTT.

The chain couples TRBV19 to TRBJ1-1; 7 bases fit TRBD1. Germline V lookup: CDR1 LNHDA, CDR2 SQIVND (reference sequence). Germline trimming cut 10 bases from V and 1 base from J; bases unmatched to any gene: 15. The CDR3 runs to 16 residues. The CDR3 nucleotides are TGTGCCACCCTCCCCCGGGACAGAGGTTCGAACACTGAAGCTTTCTTT. It is translated as CATLPRDRGSNTEAFF.